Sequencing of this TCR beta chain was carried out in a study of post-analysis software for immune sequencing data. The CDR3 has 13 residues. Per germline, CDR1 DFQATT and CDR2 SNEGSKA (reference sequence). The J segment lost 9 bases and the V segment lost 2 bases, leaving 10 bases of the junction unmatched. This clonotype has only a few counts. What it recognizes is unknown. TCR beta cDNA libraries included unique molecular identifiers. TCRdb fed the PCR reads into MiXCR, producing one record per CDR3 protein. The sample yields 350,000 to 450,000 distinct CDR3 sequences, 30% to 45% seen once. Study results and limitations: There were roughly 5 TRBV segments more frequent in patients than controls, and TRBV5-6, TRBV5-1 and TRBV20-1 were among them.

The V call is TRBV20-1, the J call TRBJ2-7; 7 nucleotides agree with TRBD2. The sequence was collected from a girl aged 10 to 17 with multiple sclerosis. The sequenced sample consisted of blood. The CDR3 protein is CSARLGGMNGQYF. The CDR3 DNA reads TGCAGTGCTAGATTGGGGGGGATGAACGGGCAGTACTTC.